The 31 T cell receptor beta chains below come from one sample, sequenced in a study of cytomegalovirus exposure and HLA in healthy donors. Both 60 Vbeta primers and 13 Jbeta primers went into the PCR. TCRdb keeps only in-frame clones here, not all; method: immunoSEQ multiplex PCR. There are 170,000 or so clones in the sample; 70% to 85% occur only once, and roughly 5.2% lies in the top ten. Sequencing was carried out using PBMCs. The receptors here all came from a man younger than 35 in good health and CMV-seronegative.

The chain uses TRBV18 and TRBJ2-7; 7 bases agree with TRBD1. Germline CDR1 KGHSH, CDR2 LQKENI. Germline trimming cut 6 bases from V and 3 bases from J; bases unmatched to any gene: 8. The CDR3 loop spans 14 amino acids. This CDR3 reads CASSTGRKFYEQYF. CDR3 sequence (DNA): TGTGCCAGCTCGACAGGGAGAAAATTCTACGAGCAGTACTTC.

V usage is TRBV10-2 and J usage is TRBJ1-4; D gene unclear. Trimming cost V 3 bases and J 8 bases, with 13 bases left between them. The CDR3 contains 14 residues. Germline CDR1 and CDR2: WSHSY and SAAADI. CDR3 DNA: TGCGCCAGCAGTGAACCCGGGTTTTGGGAAAAACTGTTTTTT. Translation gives CASSEPGFWEKLFF.

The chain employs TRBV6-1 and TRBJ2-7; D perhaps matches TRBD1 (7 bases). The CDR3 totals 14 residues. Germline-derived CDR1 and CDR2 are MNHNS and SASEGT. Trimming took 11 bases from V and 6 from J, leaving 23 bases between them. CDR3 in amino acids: CAVGEEEGAAEQYF. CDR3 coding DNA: TGTGCCGTAGGGGAAGAGGAGGGGGCGGCCGAGCAGTACTTC.

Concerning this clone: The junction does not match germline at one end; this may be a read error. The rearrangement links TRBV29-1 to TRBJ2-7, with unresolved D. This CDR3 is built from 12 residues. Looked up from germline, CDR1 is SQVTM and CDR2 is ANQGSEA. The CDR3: CSVEEATYEQYF. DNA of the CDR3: TGCAGCGTGGAAGAAGCAACCTACGAGCAGTACTTC.

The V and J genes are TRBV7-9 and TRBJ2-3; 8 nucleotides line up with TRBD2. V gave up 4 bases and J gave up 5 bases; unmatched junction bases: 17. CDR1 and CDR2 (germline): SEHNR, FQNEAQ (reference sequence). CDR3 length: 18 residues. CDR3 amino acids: CASSSTGVKAGDRDTQYF. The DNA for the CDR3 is TGTGCCAGCAGCTCAACGGGAGTAAAAGCGGGAGATAGAGATACGCAGTATTTT.

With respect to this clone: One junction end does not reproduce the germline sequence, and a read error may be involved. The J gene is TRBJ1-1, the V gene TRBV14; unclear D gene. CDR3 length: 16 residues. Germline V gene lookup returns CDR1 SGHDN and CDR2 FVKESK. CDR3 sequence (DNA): TGTGCCGGCAGCCGGGTGTTTTCTAGAATGAACACTGAAGCTTTCTTT. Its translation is CAGSRVFSRMNTEAFF.

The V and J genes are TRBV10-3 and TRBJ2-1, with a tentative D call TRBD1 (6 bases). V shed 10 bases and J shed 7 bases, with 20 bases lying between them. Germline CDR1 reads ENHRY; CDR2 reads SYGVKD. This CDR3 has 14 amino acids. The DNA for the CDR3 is TGTGCCACAAAACAAGGGGGTTCAGGGAATGAGCAGTTCTTC. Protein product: CATKQGGSGNEQFF.

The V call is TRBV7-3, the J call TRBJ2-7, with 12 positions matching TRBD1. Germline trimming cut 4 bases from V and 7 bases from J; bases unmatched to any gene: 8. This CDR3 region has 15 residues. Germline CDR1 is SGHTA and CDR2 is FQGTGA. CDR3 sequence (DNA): TGTGCCAGCAGCTCTCCGGGACAGGGGGCGAGAGAGCAGTACTTC. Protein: CASSSPGQGAREQYF. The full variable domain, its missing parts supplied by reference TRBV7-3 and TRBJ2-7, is GAGVSQTPSNKVTEKGKYVELRCDPISGHTALYWYRQSLGQGPEFLIYFQGTGAADDSGLPNDRFFAVRPEGSVSTLKIQRTERGDSAVYLCASSSPGQGAREQYFGPGTRLTVT.

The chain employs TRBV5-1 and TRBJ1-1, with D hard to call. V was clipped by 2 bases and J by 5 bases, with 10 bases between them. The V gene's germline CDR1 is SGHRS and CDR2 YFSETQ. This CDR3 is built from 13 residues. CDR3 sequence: CASSFPSGTEAFF. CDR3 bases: TGCGCCAGCAGCTTTCCCTCGGGTACTGAAGCTTTCTTT.

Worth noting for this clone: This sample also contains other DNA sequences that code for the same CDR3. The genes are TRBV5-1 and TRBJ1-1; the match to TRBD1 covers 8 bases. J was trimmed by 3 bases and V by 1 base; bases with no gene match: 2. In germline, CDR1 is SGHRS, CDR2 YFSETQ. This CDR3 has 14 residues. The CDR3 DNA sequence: TGCGCCAGCAGCTTGCAGGGGGCGGACACTGAAGCTTTCTTT. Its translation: CASSLQGADTEAFF.

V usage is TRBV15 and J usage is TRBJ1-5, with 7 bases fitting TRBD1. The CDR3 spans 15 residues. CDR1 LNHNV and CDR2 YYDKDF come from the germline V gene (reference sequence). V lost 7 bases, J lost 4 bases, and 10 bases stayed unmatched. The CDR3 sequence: CATTPGDRENQPQHF. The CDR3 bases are TGTGCCACCACCCCGGGTGACAGGGAGAATCAGCCCCAGCATTTT.

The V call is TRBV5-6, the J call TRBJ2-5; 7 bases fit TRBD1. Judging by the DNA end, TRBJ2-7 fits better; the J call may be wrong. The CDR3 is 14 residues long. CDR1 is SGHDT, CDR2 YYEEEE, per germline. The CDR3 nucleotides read TGTGCCAGCAGCTTGCGGGACAGTTCCTACGAGCAGTACTTC. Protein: CASSLRDSSYEQYF.

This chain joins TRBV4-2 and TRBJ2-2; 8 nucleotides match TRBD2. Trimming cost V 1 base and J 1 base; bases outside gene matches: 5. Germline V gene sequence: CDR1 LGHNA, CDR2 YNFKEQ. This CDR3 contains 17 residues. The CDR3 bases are TGTGCCAGCAGCCAAGCGGGGGGGCTAGGGAACACCGGGGAGCTGTTTTTT. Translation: CASSQAGGLGNTGELFF.

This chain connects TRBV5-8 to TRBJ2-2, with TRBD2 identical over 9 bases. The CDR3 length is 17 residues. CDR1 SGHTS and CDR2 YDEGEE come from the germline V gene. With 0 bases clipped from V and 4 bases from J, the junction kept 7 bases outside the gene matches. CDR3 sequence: CASSLVSGSSSTGELFF. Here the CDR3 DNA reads TGTGCCAGCAGCTTGGTTAGCGGGAGTTCCAGCACCGGGGAGCTGTTTTTT.

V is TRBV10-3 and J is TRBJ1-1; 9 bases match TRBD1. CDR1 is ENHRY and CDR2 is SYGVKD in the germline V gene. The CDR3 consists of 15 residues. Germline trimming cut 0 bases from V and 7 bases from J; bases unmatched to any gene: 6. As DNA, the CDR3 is TGTGCCATCAGTGAGTCTCTTAGGACAGGGGTTGAAGCTTTCTTT. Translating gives CAISESLRTGVEAFF.

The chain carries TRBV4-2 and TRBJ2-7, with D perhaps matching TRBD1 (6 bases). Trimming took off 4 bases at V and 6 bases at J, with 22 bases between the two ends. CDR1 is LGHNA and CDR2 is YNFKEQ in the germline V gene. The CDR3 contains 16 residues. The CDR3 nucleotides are TGTGCCAGCAGCCCTTCCTACAGGGCCTCTCCTGGCGAGCAGTACTTC. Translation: CASSPSYRASPGEQYF.

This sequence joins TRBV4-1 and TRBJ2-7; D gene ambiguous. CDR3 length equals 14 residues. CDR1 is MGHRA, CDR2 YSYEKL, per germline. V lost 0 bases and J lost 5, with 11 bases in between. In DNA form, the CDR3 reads TGCGCCAGCAGCCAAGATCAATGGGCCCACGAGCAGTACTTC. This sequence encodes CASSQDQWAHEQYF.

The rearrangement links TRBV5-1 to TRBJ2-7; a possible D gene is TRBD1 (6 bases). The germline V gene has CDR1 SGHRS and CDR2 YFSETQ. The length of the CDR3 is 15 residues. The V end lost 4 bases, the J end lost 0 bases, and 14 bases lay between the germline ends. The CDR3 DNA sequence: TGCGCCAGCAGCCCATGGACAGAGAGCTCCTACGAGCAGTACTTC. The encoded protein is CASSPWTESSYEQYF.

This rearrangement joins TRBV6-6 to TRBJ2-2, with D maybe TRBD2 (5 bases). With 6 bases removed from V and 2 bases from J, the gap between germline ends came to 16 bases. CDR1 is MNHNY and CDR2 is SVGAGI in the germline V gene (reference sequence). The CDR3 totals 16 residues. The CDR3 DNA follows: TGTGCCAGCAGATTACGGGAAGGGAGAAACACCGGGGAGCTGTTTTTT. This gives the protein CASRLREGRNTGELFF.

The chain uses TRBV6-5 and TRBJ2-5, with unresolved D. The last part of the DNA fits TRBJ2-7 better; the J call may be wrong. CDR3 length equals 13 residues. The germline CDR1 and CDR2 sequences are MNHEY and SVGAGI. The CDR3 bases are TGTGCCAGCAGCGAATATAGCTCCTACGAGCAGTACTTC. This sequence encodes CASSEYSSYEQYF.

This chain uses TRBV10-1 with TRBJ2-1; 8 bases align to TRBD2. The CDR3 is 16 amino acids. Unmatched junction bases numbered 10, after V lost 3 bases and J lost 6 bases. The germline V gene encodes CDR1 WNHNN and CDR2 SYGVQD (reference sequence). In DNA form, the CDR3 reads TGCGCCAGCAGTGACTCCGGGACTAGTGGAAGCAATGAGCAGTTCTTC. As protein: CASSDSGTSGSNEQFF.

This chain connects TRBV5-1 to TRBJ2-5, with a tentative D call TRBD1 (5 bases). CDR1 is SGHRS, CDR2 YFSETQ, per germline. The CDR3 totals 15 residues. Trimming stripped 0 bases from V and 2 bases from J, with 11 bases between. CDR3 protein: CASSLVTAQQETQYF. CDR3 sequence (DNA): TGCGCCAGCAGCTTGGTGACAGCTCAACAAGAGACCCAGTACTTC. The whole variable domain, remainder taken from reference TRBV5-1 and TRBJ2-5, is KAGVTQTPRYLIKTRGQQVTLSCSPISGHRSVSWYQQTPGQGLQFLFEYFSETQRNKGNFPGRFSGRQFSNSRSEMNVSTLELGDSALYLCASSLVTAQQETQYFGPGTRLLVL.

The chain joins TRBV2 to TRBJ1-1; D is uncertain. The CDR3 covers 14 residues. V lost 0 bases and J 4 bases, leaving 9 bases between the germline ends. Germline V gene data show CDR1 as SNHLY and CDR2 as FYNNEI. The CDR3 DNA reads TGTGCCAGCAGTGAAGCGCGGGGAGGCACTGAAGCTTTCTTT. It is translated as CASSEARGGTEAFF.

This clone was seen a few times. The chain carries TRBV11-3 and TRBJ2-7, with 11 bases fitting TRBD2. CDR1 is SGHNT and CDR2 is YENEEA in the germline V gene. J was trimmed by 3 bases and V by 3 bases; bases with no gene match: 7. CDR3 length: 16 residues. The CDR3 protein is CASSLLTGTSGYEQYF. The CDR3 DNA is TGTGCCAGCAGCTTGCTGACCGGGACTAGCGGCTACGAGCAGTACTTC.

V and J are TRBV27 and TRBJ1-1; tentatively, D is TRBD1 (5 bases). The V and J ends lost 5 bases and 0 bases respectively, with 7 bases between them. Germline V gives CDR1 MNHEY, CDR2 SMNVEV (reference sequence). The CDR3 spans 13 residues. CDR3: CASSTGLNTEAFF. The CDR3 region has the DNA TGTGCCAGCAGTACAGGATTGAACACTGAAGCTTTCTTT.

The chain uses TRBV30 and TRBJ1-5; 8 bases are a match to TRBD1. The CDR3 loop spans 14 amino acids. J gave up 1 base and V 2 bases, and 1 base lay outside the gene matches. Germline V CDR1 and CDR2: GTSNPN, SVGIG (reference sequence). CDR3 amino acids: CAWSWTGSNQPQHF. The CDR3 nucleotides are TGTGCCTGGAGTTGGACAGGGAGCAATCAGCCCCAGCATTTT.

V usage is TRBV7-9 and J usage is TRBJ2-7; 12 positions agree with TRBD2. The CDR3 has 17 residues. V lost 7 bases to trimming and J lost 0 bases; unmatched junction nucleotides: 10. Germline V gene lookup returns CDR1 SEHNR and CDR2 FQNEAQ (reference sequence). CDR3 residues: CASTGGGTSGFSYEQYF. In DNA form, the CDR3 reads TGTGCCAGCACCGGGGGGGGGACTAGCGGGTTCTCCTACGAGCAGTACTTC.

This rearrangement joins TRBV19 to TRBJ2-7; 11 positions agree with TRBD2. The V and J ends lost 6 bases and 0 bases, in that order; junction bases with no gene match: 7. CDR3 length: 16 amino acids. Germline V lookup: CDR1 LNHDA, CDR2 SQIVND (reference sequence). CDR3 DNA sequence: TGTGCCAGTAGCCTTACTAGCGGGAGTGGCTCCTACGAGCAGTACTTC. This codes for CASSLTSGSGSYEQYF. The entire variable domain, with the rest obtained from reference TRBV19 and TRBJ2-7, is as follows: DGGITQSPKYLFRKEGQNVTLSCEQNLNHDAMYWYRQDPGQGLRLIYYSQIVNDFQKGDIAEGYSVSREKKESFPLTVTSAQKNPTAFYLCASSLTSGSGSYEQYFGPGTRLTVT.

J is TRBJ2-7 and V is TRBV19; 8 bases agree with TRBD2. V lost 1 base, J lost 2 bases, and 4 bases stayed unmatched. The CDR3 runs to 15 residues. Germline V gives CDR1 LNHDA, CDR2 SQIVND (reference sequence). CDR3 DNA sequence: TGTGCCAGTAGTATAGTAAGCGGGAGAGCCTACGAGCAGTACTTC. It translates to CASSIVSGRAYEQYF.

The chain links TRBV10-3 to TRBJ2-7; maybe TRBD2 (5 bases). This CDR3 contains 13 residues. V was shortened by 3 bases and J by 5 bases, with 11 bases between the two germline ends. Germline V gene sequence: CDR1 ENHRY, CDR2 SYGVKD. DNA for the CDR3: TGTGCCATCAGTGACACTTGGACTGACGAGCAGTACTTC. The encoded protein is CAISDTWTDEQYF.

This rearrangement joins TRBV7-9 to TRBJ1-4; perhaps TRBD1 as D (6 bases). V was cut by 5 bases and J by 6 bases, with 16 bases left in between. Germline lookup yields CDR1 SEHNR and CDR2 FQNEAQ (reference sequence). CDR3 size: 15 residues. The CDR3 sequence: CASSPYRVRHEKLFF. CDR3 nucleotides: TGTGCCAGCAGCCCATACAGGGTTCGACATGAAAAACTGTTTTTT.